These T cell receptor beta chains were read from a single sample in a study of shared clonotypes between healthy human individuals. TCRdb keeps only in-frame clones here, not all; method: immunoSEQ multiplex PCR. The repertoire holds under 1,100,000 clones, with roughly 74% as singletons. Material for sequencing was memory CD4+ T cells from PBMCs. The origin of the receptors is a man in his late teens or twenties in good health. Some clones in this sample may be carry-over from other donors' samples. The CDR3 runs from the conserved cysteine through the conserved F or W. A D gene is named only where the DNA matches it firmly. Where a row states a size, it is once, few, many or the class of an expanded clone; other rows omit it.

v_gene	j_gene	d_gene	abundance	CDR3aa	CDR3nt
TRBV27	TRBJ1-1	.	.	CASSPIDTLNTEAFF	TGTGCCAGCAGTCCCATTGACACGCTGAACACTGAAGCTTTCTTT
TRBV21-1	TRBJ1-5	.	.	CASSGRDREGQPQHF	TGTGCCAGCAGCGGCCGGGACAGGGAGGGTCAGCCCCAGCATTTT
TRBV2	TRBJ2-7	.	.	CASARASIPYEQYF	TGTGCCAGTGCGCGTGCTAGCATCCCCTACGAGCAGTACTTC
TRBV5-1	TRBJ1-4	.	.	CASSLSPTNEKLFF	TGCGCCAGCAGCCTGAGCCCCACTAATGAAAAACTGTTTTTT
TRBV28	TRBJ2-7	.	few	CASTPGLQSLVYEQYF	TGTGCCAGCACCCCTGGACTTCAAAGTCTGGTCTACGAGCAGTACTTC
TRBV27	TRBJ2-1	TRBD2	.	CASSETSGSYNEQFF	TGTGCCAGCAGTGAGACTAGCGGGAGTTACAATGAGCAGTTCTTC
TRBV4-2	TRBJ1-2	TRBD1	.	CASSQSTGTGAWSYGYTF	TGTGCCAGCAGCCAATCCACAGGGACAGGGGCTTGGAGCTATGGCTACACCTTC
TRBV5-1	TRBJ2-7	.	few	CASGFGRDPYEQYF	TGCGCCAGCGGTTTTGGCAGGGATCCTTACGAGCAGTACTTC
TRBV7-2	TRBJ2-1	.	.	CASSLEGPTTLYNEQFF	TGTGCCAGCAGCTTAGAGGGACCCACCACATTATACAATGAGCAGTTCTTC
TRBV12-5	TRBJ1-5	.	.	CASPRGRKLANQPQHF	TGTGCTAGTCCCCGGGGGAGGAAACTAGCAAATCAGCCCCAGCATTTT
TRBV28	TRBJ2-1	.	.	CASSFVGKGYNEQFF	TGTGCCAGCAGTTTCGTGGGAAAGGGTTACAATGAGCAGTTCTTC
TRBV18	TRBJ1-5	TRBD1	.	CASCRDREDQPQHF	TGTGCCAGTTGCCGGGACAGGGAGGATCAGCCCCAGCATTTT
TRBV29-1	TRBJ2-5	TRBD1	once	CSGLTGEETQYF	TGCAGCGGCTTGACAGGGGAAGAGACCCAGTACTTC
TRBV2	TRBJ2-7	.	.	CASKVRDNRYEQYF	TGTGCCAGCAAGGTCCGGGACAACCGCTACGAGCAGTACTTC
TRBV5-1	TRBJ2-5	.	once	CASSPGKETQYF	TGCGCCAGCAGCCCTGGAAAAGAGACCCAGTACTTC
TRBV5-1	TRBJ2-3	TRBD2	few	CASSSTSGGDTQYF	TGCGCCAGCAGCTCGACTAGCGGAGGAGATACGCAGTATTTT
TRBV6-5	TRBJ1-3	.	.	CASSYSPGSSGNTIYF	TGTGCCAGCAGTTACTCGCCAGGGAGCTCTGGAAACACCATATATTTT
TRBV9	TRBJ2-3	.	.	CASSVGSVADTQYF	TGTGCCAGCAGCGTTGGGTCCGTCGCAGATACGCAGTATTTT
TRBV30	TRBJ1-5	.	.	CAWSAPPNQPQHF	TGTGCCTGGAGCGCCCCACCAAATCAGCCCCAGCATTTT
TRBV5-1	TRBJ1-1	TRBD1	few	CASSLTGGGNTEAFF	TGCGCCAGCAGCTTAACAGGGGGCGGGAACACTGAAGCTTTCTTT
TRBV7-9	TRBJ2-2	TRBD2	.	CASSLLAGLTGELFF	TGTGCCAGCAGCTTACTAGCGGGACTCACCGGGGAGCTGTTTTTT
TRBV5-1	TRBJ1-2	.	.	CASSSGNANYGYTF	TGCGCCAGCAGCTCAGGGAATGCTAACTATGGCTACACCTTC
TRBV19	TRBJ2-3	TRBD2	once	CASSTPGLAGDTDTQYF	TGTGCCAGTAGTACCCCGGGACTAGCGGGGGACACAGATACGCAGTATTTT
TRBV18	TRBJ2-3	.	.	CASSPPRRESTDTQYF	TGTGCCAGCTCACCACCGCGCAGGGAGAGCACAGATACGCAGTATTTT
TRBV29-1	TRBJ2-1	TRBD2	.	CSVERFSGSGLDEQFF	TGCAGCGTTGAACGATTTAGCGGGAGTGGTCTAGATGAGCAGTTCTTC
TRBV5-1	TRBJ1-2	.	many	CASSLAWDSGGYTF	TGCGCCAGCAGCTTGGCGTGGGATTCTGGAGGCTACACCTTC
TRBV10-3	TRBJ2-1	TRBD2	.	CAISDLAGETYNEQFF	TGTGCCATCAGTGACCTAGCGGGAGAGACCTACAATGAGCAGTTCTTC
TRBV28	TRBJ1-4	.	few	CASSYHRVKGEKLFF	TGTGCCAGCAGTTACCACAGGGTAAAGGGGGAAAAACTGTTTTTT